A single sample is the source of the 2 T cell receptor beta chains below, sequenced in a study of cytomegalovirus exposure and HLA in healthy donors. Researchers ran the PCR with 60 Vbeta and 13 Jbeta primers. Profiled with immunoSEQ multiplex PCR; TCRdb holds only in-frame clones, not every one. Its table lists 55,000 to 75,000 clones. Sequenced: PBMCs. The receptor source for this set is a male donor in good health and CMV-seronegative.

V is TRBV6-1 and J is TRBJ2-2; 8 nucleotides line up with TRBD2. The J segment lost 6 bases and the V segment lost 8 bases, leaving 5 bases of the junction unmatched. Germline values: CDR1 MNHNS, CDR2 SASEGT. There are 13 residues in the CDR3. In DNA form, the CDR3 reads TGTGCCAGCCGGGAGGGGGACCCCGGGGAGCTGTTTTTT. This gives the protein CASREGDPGELFF.

Written as DNA, the CDR3 is TGTGCCAGTAGTATTAGCGGGAGTATTCGTCTCTACGAGCAGTACTTC. This codes for CASSISGSIRLYEQYF. The chain is built from TRBV19 and TRBJ2-7; 9 bases fit TRBD2. Germline CDR1 is LNHDA and CDR2 is SQIVND (reference sequence). V trimming: 3 bases; J trimming: 3 bases; junction bases outside the gene matches: 9. The CDR3 is 16 amino acids.